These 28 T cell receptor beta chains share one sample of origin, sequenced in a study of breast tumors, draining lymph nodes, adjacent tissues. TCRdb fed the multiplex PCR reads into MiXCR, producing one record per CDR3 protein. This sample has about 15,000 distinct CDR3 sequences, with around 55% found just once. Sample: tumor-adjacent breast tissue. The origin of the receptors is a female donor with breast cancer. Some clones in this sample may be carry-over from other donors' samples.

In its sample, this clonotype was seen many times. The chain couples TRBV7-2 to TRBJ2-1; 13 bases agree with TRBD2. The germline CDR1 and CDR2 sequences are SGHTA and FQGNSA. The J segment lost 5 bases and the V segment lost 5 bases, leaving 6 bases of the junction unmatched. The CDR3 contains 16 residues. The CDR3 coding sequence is TGTGCCAGCAGCGTGGCCGGGACTAGCGGGAACAATGAGCAGTTCTTC. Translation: CASSVAGTSGNNEQFF.

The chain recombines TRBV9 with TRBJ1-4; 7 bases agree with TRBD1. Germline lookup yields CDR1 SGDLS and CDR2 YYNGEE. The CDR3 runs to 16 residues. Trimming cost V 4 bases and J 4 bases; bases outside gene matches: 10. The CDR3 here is CASSYKGTAINEKLFF. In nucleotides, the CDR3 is TGTGCCAGCAGCTACAAGGGGACAGCTATTAATGAAAAACTGTTTTTT.

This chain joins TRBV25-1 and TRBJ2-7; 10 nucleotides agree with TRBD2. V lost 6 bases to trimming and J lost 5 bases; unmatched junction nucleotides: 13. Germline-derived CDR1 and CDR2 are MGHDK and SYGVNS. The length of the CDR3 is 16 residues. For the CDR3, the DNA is TGTGCCAGCAGCTTAGCAGCGGGAGGGCTGGGAGACGAGCAGTACTTC. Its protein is CASSLAAGGLGDEQYF.

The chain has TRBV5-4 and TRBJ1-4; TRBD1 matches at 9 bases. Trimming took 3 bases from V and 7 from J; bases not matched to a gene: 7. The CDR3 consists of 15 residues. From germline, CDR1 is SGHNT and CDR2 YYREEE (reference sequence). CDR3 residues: CASSYDRGISEKLFF. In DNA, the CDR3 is TGTGCCAGCAGCTACGACAGGGGGATTAGTGAAAAACTGTTTTTT.

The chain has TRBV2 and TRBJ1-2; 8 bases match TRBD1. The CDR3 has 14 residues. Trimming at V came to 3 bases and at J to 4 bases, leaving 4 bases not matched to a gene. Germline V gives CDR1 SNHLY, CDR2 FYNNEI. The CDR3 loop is CASSEDRAGYGYTF. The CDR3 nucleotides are TGTGCCAGCAGTGAGGACAGGGCTGGCTATGGCTACACCTTC.

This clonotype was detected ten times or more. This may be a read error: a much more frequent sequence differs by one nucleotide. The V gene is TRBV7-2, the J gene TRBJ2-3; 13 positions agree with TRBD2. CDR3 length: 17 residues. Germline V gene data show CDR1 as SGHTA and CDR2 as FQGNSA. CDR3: CASSMRTSGGLTDPQYF. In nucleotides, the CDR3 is TGTGCCAGCAGCATGCGGACTAGCGGGGGCCTCACAGATCCGCAGTATTTT.

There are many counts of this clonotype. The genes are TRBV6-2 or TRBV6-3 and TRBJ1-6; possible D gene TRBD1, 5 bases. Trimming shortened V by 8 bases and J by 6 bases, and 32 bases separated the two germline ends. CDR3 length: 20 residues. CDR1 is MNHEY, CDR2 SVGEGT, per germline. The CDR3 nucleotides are TGTGCCAGCGCAAAAGGGGAAAGCCGCCCAATAAAAAATCCTAATTCACCCCTCCACTTT. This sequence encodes CASAKGESRPIKNPNSPLHF.

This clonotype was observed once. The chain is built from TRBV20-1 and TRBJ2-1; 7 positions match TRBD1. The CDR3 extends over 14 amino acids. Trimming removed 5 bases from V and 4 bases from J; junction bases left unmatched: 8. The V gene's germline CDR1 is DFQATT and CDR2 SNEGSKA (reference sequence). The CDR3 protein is CSAEPGTAYNEQFF. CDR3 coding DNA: TGCAGTGCTGAACCCGGGACAGCTTACAATGAGCAGTTCTTC.

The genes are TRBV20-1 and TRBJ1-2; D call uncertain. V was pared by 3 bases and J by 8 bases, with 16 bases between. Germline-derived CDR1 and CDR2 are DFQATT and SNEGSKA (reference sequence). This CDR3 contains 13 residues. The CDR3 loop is CSARAAMGSGYTF. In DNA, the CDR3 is TGCAGTGCTAGGGCCGCGATGGGGAGCGGCTACACCTTC.

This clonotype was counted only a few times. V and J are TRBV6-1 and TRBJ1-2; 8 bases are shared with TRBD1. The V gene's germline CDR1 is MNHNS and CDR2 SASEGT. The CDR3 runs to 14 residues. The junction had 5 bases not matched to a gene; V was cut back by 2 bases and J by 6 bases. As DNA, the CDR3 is TGTGCCAGCAGTGAACGGACAGGGATGAATGGCTACACCTTC. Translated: CASSERTGMNGYTF.

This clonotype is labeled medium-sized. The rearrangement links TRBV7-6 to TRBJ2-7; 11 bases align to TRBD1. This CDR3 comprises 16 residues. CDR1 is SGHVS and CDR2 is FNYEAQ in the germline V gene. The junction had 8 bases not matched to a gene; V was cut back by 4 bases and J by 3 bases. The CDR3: CASSSLAGTGGYEQYF. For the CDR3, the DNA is TGTGCCAGCAGCTCCCTTGCTGGGACAGGGGGCTACGAGCAGTACTTC.

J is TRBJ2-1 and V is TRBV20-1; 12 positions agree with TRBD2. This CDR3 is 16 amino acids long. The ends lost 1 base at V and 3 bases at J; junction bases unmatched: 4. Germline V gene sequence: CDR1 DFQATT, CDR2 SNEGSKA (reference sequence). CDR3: CSARVLAGGIYNEQFF. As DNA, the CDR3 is TGCAGTGCTAGAGTTCTAGCGGGAGGGATCTACAATGAGCAGTTCTTC.

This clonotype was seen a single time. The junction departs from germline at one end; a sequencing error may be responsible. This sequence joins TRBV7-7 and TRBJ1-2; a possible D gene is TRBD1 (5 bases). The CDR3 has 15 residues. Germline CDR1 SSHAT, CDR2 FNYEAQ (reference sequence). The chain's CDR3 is CASSLPGDLNYGYTF. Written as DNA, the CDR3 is TGTGCTAGCAGCCTGCCGGGGGACCTTAACTATGGCTACACCTTC.

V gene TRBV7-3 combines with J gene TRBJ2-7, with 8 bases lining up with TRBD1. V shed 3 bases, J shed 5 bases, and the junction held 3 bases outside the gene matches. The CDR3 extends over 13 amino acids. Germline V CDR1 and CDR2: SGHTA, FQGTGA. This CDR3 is CASSFDRGNEQYF. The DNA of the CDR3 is TGTGCCAGCAGCTTCGACAGGGGAAACGAGCAGTACTTC.

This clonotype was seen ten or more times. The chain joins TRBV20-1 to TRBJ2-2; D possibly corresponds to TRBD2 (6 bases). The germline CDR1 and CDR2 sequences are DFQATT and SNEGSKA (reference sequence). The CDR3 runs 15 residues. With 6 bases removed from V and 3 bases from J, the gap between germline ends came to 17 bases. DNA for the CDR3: TGCAGTGCCGAGAAAGCGGGTAGCTACACCGGGGAGCTGTTTTTT. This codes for CSAEKAGSYTGELFF.

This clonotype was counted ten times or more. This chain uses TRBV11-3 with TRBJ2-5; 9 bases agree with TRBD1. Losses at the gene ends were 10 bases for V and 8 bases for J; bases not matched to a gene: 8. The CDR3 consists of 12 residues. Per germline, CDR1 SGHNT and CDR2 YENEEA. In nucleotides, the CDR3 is TGTGCCACCGGACAGGGGCGCGGCACCCAGTACTTC. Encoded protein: CATGQGRGTQYF. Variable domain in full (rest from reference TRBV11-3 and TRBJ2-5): EAGVVQSPRYKIIEKKQPVAFWCNPISGHNTLYWYLQNLGQGPELLIRYENEEAVDDSQLPKDRFSAERLKGVDSTLKIQPAELGDSAVYLCATGQGRGTQYFGPGTRLLVL.

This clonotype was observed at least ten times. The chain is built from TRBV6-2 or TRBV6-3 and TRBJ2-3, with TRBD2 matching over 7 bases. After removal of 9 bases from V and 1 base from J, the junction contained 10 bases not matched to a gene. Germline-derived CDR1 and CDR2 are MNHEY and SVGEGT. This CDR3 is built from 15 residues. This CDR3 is CARVQRGPCTDTQYF. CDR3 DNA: TGTGCCAGAGTCCAGCGGGGTCCTTGCACAGATACGCAGTATTTT.

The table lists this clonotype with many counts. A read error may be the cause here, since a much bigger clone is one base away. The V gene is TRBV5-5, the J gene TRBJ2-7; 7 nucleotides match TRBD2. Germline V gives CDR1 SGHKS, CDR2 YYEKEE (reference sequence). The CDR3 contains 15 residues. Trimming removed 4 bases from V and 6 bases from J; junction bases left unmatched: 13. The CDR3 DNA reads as TGTGCCAGCAGCGGGGGGACTACCATCGGGGGCGAGCAGTACTTC. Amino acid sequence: CASSGGTTIGGEQYF.

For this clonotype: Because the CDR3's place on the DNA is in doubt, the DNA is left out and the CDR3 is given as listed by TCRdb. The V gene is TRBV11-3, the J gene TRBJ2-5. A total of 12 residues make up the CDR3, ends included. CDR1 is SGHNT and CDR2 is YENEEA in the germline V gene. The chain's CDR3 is CASSFAFGAQYF.

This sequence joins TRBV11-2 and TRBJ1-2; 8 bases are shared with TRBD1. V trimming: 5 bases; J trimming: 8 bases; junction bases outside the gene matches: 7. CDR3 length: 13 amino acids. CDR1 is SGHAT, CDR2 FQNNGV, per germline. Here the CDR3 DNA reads TGTGCCAGCAGCATGCAGGGGGCGGAAGGCTACACCTTC. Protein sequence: CASSMQGAEGYTF.

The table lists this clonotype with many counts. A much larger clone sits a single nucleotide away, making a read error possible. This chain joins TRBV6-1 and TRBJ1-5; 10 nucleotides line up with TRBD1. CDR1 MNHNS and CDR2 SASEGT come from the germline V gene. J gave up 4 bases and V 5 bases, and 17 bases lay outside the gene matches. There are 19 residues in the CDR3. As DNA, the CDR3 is TGTGCCAGCAGTCAAGGACCCGGGACAGGGGTGACAAGGAATCAGCCCCAGCATTTT. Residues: CASSQGPGTGVTRNQPQHF.

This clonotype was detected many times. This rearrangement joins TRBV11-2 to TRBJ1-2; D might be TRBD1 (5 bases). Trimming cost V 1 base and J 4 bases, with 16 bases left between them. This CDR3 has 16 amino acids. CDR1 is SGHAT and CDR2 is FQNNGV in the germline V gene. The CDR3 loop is CASSLGGRESSYGYTF. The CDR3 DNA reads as TGTGCCAGCAGCTTAGGGGGCAGGGAGAGTTCCTATGGCTACACCTTC.

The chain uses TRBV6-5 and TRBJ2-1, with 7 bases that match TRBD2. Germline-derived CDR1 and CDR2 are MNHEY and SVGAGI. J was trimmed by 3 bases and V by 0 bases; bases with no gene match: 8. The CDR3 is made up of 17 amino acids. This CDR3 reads CASSYSPTSSYYNEQFF. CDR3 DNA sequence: TGTGCCAGCAGTTACTCCCCGACTAGCTCGTACTACAATGAGCAGTTCTTC.

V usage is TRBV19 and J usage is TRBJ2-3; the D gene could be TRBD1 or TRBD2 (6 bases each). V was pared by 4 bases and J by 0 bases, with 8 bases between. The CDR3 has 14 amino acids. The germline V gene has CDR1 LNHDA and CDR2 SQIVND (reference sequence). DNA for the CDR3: TGTGCCAGTAGTACCGGGGGCAGCACAGATACGCAGTATTTT. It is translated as CASSTGGSTDTQYF.

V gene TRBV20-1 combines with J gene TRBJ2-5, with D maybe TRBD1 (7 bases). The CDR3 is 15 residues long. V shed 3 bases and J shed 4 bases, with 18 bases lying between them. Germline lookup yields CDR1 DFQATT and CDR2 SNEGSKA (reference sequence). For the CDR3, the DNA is TGCAGTGCTAGCTACGCGGGACAGCCTCCAGAGACCCAGTACTTC. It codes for CSASYAGQPPETQYF.

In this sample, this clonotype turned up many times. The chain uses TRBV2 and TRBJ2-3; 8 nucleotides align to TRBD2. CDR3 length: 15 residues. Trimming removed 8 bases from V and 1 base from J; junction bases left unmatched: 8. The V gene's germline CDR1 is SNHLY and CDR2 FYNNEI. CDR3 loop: CASSYSGIRTDTQYF. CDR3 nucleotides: TGTGCCAGCTCCTATAGCGGGATCCGCACAGATACGCAGTATTTT.

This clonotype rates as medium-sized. This chain's CDR3 is CASSSSGTGFSYEQYF. As DNA, the CDR3 is TGTGCCAGCAGCTCCTCCGGGACAGGGTTTTCCTACGAGCAGTACTTC. V is TRBV13 and J is TRBJ2-7; 9 bases map to TRBD1. V lost 4 bases and J lost 1; bases outside the gene matches: 8. Per the germline V gene, CDR1 is PRHDT and CDR2 is FYEKMQ (reference sequence). The CDR3 totals 16 residues.

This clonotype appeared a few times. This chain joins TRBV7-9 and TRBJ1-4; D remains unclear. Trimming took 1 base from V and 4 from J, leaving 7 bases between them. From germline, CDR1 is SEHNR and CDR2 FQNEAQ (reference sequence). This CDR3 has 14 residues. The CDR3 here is CASSLEQRNEKLFF. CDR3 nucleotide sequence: TGTGCCAGCAGCTTAGAACAGCGTAATGAAAAACTGTTTTTT.